The clone carrying this TCR beta chain showed up just a few times. This sample is drawn from a study of identical twins. Germline V CDR1 and CDR2: SQVTM, ANQGSEA. The CDR3 length is 11 residues. V lost 6 bases and J lost 5, with 10 bases in between. Via MiXCR, TCRdb re-called the 5' RACE reads, giving one row per CDR3 protein. The sample lists 1.5 million to 2 million distinct CDR3 sequences, less than 35% occurring once. This chain joins TRBV29-1 and TRBJ2-5; D is unclear. The sequencing input was cord blood. The clonotype originates from a newborn girl in good health. The CDR3 spells CSVPTGETQYF. In DNA form, the CDR3 reads TGCAGCGTCCCGACCGGTGAGACCCAGTACTTC.